Listed here is a single TCR beta chain. Data came from immunoSEQ multiplex PCR; TCRdb stores just in-frame clones and leaves some out. Of around 29,000 clones listed, less than 80% are singletons. This entry comes from a study of control samples from healthy donors and cancer patients. CDR3 length equals 13 residues. CDR1 and CDR2 from the germline V gene are MGHDK and SYGVNS. V shed 3 bases and J shed 7 bases, with 10 bases lying between them. Sequencing was carried out using PBMCs. The chain recombines TRBV25-1 with TRBJ1-5; D possibly corresponds to TRBD1 (5 bases). This receptor was taken from a man in his sixties with head and neck cancer. Here the CDR3 reads CASSETVGQPQHF. The CDR3 region has the DNA TGTGCCAGCAGTGAGACAGTGGGCCAGCCCCAGCATTTT.